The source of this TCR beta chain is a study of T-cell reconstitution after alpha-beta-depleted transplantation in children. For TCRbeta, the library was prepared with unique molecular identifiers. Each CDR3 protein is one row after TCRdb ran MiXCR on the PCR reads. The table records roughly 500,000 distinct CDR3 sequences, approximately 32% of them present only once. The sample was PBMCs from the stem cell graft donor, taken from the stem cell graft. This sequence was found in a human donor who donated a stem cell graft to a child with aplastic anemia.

CDR3 sequence (DNA): TGTGCCAGTAGGGGAGAGACTAGCGGGAGCAACGAGCAGTACTTC. Translation gives CASRGETSGSNEQYF. V gene TRBV19 combines with J gene TRBJ2-7; 12 bases map to TRBD2. The CDR3 covers 15 residues. Germline V lookup: CDR1 LNHDA, CDR2 SQIVND (reference sequence). Trimming at V came to 6 bases and at J to 5 bases, leaving 8 bases not matched to a gene. Drawing the rest from reference TRBV19 and TRBJ2-7, the complete variable domain is DGGITQSPKYLFRKEGQNVTLSCEQNLNHDAMYWYRQDPGQGLRLIYYSQIVNDFQKGDIAEGYSVSREKKESFPLTVTSAQKNPTAFYLCASRGETSGSNEQYFGPGTRLTVT.